The 2 T cell receptor beta chains listed next were all sequenced from one sample in a study of shared clonotypes between healthy human individuals. Using immunoSEQ multiplex PCR, the repertoire was profiled, and TCRdb retains in-frame clones only, with some absent. This table holds 2 million to 3 million clones, 93% found once. The material sequenced was naive CD4+ T cells from PBMCs. The subset denotes: CD45RA+ positively selected. The receptors come from a man aged 18-30 years in good health. Some clones in this sample may be carry-over from other donors' samples.

The rearrangement uses TRBV9 and TRBJ2-5; the D call may be TRBD1 or TRBD2 (5 bases each). Germline-derived CDR1 and CDR2 are SGDLS and YYNGEE. V lost 3 bases to trimming and J lost 4 bases, with 19 bases between them. This CDR3 region has 16 residues. The CDR3 DNA follows: TGTGCCAGCAGCGACCGAGGGGCAGGGATGGGAGAGACCCAGTACTTC. Protein product: CASSDRGAGMGETQYF. The full variable domain, with the rest looked up from reference TRBV9 and TRBJ2-5, is DSGVTQTPKHLITATGQRVTLRCSPRSGDLSVYWYQQSLDQGLQFLIQYYNGEERAKGNILERFSAQQFPDLHSELNLSSLELGDSALYFCASSDRGAGMGETQYFGPGTRLLVL.

The chain joins TRBV18 to TRBJ2-5; 8 bases align to TRBD1. The germline CDR1 and CDR2 sequences are KGHSH and LQKENI. This CDR3 contains 13 residues. V was clipped by 8 bases and J by 8 bases; unmatched bases: 10. The chain's CDR3 is CASRSGQGGTQYF. CDR3 sequence (DNA): TGTGCCAGCCGGTCCGGACAGGGAGGAACCCAGTACTTC.